This T cell receptor (beta chain) originates from a study of tumor-infiltrating lymphocytes in glioblastoma multiforme. Overall study findings and caveats: TCR plus mutation findings rest on a single glioblastoma patient. The T cells in this sample were not sorted into functional subsets.

The CDR3 has 13 residues. The germline CDR1 and CDR2 sequences are SGHVS and FQNEAQ. V was shortened by 3 bases and J by 0 bases, with 4 bases between the two germline ends. In its sample, this clonotype is medium-sized (0.01 to 0.1%). Its antigen is unidentified. Three nested ARM-PCR rounds with V-beta and C-beta primers built TCRB libraries. Input was approximately 0.5 ug total RNA, reverse-transcribed with a C-beta primer. Unique molecular identifiers were not described for the libraries. TCRdb called the multiplex PCR reads again in MiXCR, with one record for every CDR3 protein. The profile covers around 10,000 distinct CDR3 sequences, with approximately 71% appearing a single time and over 30% taken by the ten largest.

Sample: brain tumor tissue. V and J are TRBV7-8 and TRBJ2-3; D remains ambiguous. The clonotype originates from a male donor with glioblastoma. The CDR3: CASSFGSTDTQYF. For the CDR3, the DNA is TGTGCCAGCAGCTTTGGGAGCACAGATACGCAGTATTTT.